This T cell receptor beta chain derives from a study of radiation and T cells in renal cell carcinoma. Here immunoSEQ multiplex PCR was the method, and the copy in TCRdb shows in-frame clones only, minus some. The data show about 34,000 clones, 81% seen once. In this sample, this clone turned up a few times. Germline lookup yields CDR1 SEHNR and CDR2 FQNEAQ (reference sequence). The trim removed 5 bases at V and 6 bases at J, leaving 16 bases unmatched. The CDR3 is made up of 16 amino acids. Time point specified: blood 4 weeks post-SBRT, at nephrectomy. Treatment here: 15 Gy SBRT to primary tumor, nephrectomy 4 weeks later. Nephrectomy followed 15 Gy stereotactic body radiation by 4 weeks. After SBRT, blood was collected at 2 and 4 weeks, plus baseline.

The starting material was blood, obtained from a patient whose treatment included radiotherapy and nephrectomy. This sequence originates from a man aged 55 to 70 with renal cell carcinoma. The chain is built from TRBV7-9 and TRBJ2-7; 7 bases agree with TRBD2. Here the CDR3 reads CASSLQLRAGAIEQYF. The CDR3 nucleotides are TGTGCCAGCAGCCTGCAGCTCCGGGCGGGAGCAATCGAGCAGTACTTC.